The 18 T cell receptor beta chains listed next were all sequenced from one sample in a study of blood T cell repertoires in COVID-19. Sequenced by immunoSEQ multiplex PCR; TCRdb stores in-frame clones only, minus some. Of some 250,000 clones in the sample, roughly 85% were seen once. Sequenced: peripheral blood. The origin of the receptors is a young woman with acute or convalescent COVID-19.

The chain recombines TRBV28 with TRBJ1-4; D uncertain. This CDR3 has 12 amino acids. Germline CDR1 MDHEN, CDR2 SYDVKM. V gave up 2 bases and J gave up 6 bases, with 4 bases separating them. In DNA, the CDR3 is TGTGCCAGCAGTTTACAGTATGAAAAACTGTTTTTT. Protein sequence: CASSLQYEKLFF.

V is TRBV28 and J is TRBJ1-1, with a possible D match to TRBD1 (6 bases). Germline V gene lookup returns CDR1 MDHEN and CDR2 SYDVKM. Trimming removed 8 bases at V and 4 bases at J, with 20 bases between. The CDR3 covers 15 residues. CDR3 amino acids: CASRGGGQDFTEAFF. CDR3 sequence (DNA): TGTGCCAGCCGCGGCGGGGGCCAGGATTTCACTGAAGCTTTCTTT. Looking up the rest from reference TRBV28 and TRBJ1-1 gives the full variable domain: DVKVTQSSRYLVKRTGEKVFLECVQDMDHENMFWYRQDPGLGLRLIYFSYDVKMKEKGDIPEGYSVSREKKERFSLILESASTNQTSMYLCASRGGGQDFTEAFFGQGTRLTVV.

The CDR3 nucleotides are TGTGCCAGCAGTTTAACCCGGGGGGCTGGAAACACCATATATTTT. This sequence encodes CASSLTRGAGNTIYF. The chain is built from TRBV27 and TRBJ1-3; D might be TRBD1 (5 bases). The CDR3 consists of 15 residues. CDR1 and CDR2 (germline): MNHEY, SMNVEV (reference sequence). V lost 2 bases and J 2 bases, leaving 10 bases between the germline ends.

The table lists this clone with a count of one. Here the CDR3 DNA reads TGTGCCAGCAGTGATTCCGTGGCTAGCGGCACAGATACGCAGTATTTT. Translated, it gives CASSDSVASGTDTQYF. V and J are TRBV6-4 and TRBJ2-3, with D maybe TRBD2 (6 bases). Trimming removed 3 bases from V and 1 base from J, with 14 bases in between. Germline V gene lookup returns CDR1 MRHNA and CDR2 SNTAGT. The CDR3 consists of 16 residues.

CDR3 in amino acids: CASSQYRGISTDTQYF. The DNA of the CDR3 is TGTGCCAGCAGCCAGTACAGGGGTATTAGCACAGATACGCAGTATTTT. This chain connects TRBV14 to TRBJ2-3; 7 bases agree with TRBD1. Looked up from germline, CDR1 is SGHDN and CDR2 is FVKESK. This CDR3 spans 16 amino acids. V was clipped by 3 bases and J by 0 bases; unmatched bases: 6.

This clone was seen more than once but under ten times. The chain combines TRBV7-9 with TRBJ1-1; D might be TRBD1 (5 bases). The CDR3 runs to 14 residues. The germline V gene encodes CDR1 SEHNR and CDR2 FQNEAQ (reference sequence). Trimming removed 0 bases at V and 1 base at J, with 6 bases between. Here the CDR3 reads CASSLADRNTEAFF. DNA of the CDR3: TGTGCCAGCAGCTTAGCAGACAGGAACACTGAAGCTTTCTTT.

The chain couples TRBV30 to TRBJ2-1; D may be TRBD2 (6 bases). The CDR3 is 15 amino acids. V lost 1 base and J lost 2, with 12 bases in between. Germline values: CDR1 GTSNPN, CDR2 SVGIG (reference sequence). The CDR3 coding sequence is TGTGCCTGGAGTGAACTAGCAGTCCCCTACAATGAGCAGTTCTTC. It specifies CAWSELAVPYNEQFF. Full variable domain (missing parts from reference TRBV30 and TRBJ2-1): SQTIHQWPATLVQPVGSPLSLECTVEGTSNPNLYWYRQAAGRGLQLLFYSVGIGQISSEVPQNLSASRPQDRQFILSSKKLLLSDSGFYLCAWSELAVPYNEQFFGPGTRLTVL.

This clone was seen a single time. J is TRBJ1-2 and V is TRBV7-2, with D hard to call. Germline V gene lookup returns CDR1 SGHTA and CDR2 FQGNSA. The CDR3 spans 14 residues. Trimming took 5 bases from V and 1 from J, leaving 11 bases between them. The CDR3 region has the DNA TGTGCCAGCAGCCCGATAGGGAGTAACTATGGCTACACCTTC. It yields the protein CASSPIGSNYGYTF.

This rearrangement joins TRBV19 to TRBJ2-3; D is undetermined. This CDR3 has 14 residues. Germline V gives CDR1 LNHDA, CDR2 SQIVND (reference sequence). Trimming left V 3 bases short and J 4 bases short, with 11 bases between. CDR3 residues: CASSINIAADTQYF. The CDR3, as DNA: TGTGCCAGTAGTATTAATATAGCTGCAGATACGCAGTATTTT.

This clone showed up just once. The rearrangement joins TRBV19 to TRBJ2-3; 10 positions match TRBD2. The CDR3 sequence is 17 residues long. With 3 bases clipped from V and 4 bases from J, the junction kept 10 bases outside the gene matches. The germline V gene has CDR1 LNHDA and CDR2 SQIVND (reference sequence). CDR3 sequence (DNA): TGTGCCAGTAGTATCCCTTCTAGCGGGAGAAGGTCAGATACGCAGTATTTT. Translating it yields CASSIPSSGRRSDTQYF.

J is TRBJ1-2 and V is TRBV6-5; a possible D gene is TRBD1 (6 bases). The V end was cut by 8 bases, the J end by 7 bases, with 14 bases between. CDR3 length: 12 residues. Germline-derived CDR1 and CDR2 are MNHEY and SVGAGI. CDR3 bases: TGTGCCAGCTCCCTCCGAGGGGGTGGCTACACCTTC. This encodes CASSLRGGGYTF.

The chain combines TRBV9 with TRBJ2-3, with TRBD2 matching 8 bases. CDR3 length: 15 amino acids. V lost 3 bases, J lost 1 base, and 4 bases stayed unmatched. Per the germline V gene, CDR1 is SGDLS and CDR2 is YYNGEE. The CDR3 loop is CASSGKTSGTDTQYF. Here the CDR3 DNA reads TGTGCCAGCAGCGGGAAGACTAGCGGCACAGATACGCAGTATTTT.

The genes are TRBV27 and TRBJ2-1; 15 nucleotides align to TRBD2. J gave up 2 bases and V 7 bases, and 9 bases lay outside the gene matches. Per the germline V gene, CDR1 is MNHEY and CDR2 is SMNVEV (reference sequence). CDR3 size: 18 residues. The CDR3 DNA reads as TGTGCCAGCAAATCCGGGACTAGCGGGAGGACCACCTACAATGAGCAGTTCTTC. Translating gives CASKSGTSGRTTYNEQFF.

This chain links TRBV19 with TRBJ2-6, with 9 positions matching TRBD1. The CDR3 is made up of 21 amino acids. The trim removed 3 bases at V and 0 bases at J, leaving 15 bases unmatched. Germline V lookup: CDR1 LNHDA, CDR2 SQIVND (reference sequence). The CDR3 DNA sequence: TGTGCCAGTAGTATCAGCATAAGGCTGGGACAGGGTTTCTCTGGGGCCAACGTCCTGACTTTC. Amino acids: CASSISIRLGQGFSGANVLTF. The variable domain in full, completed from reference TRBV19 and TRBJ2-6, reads DGGITQSPKYLFRKEGQNVTLSCEQNLNHDAMYWYRQDPGQGLRLIYYSQIVNDFQKGDIAEGYSVSREKKESFPLTVTSAQKNPTAFYLCASSISIRLGQGFSGANVLTFGAGSRLTVL.

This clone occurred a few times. In DNA form, the CDR3 reads TGTGCCAGCAGTGATCCCCCGTGGGAGGGCCTCGCCGGGGAGCTGTTTTTT. Its translation is CASSDPPWEGLAGELFF. This chain joins TRBV6-1 and TRBJ2-2; 7 bases map to TRBD2. Trimming removed 3 bases from V and 6 bases from J; junction bases left unmatched: 13. Germline assignment: CDR1 MNHNS and CDR2 SASEGT. This CDR3 contains 17 residues.

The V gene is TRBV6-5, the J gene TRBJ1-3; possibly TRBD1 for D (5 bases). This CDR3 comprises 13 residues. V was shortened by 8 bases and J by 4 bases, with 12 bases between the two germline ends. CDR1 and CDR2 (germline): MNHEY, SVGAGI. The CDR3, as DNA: TGTGCCAGCGAAGACAGTCTAGGAAACACCATATATTTT. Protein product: CASEDSLGNTIYF.

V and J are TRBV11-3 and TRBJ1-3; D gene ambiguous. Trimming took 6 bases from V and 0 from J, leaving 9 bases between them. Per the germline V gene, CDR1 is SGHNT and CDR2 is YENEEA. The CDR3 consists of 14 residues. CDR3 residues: CASSGPGSGNTIYF. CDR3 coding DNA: TGTGCCAGCAGTGGGCCCGGCTCTGGAAACACCATATATTTT. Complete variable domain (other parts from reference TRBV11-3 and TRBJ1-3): EAGVVQSPRYKIIEKKQPVAFWCNPISGHNTLYWYLQNLGQGPELLIRYENEEAVDDSQLPKDRFSAERLKGVDSTLKIQPAELGDSAVYLCASSGPGSGNTIYFGEGSWLTVV.

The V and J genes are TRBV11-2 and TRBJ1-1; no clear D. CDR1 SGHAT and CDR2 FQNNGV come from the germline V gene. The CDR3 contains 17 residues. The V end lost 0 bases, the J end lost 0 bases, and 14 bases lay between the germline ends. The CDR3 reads CASSLDRGGRMNTEAFF. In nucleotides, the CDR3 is TGTGCCAGCAGCTTAGATCGCGGAGGCAGAATGAACACTGAAGCTTTCTTT.